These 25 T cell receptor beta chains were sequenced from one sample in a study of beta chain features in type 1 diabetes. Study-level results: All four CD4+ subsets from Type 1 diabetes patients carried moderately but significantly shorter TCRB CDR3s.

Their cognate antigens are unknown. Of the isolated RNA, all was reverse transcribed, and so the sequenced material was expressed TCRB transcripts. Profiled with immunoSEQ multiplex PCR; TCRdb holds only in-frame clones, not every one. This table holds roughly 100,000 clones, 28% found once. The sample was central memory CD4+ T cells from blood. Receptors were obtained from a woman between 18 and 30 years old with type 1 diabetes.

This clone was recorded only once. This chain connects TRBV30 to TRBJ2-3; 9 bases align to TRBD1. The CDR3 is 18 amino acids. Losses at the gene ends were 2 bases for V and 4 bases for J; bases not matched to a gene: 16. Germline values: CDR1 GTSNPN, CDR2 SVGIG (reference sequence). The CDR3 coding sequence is TGTGCCTGGAGTAAGGTAAGGACAGGGGTTTGGTTTGCAGATACGCAGTATTTT. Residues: CAWSKVRTGVWFADTQYF.

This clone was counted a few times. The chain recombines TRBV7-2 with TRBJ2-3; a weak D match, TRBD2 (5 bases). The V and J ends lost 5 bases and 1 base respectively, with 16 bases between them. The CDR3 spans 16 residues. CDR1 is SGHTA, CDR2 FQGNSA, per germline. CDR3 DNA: TGTGCCAGCAGCCAATTTAGCGCTGTTGGCACAGATACGCAGTATTTT. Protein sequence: CASSQFSAVGTDTQYF.

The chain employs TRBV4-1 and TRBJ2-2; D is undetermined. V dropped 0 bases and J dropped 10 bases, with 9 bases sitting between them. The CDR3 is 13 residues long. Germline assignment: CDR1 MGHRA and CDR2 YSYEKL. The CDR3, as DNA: TGCGCCAGCAGCCAAGACCAGGTCCTGGAGCTGTTTTTT. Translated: CASSQDQVLELFF.

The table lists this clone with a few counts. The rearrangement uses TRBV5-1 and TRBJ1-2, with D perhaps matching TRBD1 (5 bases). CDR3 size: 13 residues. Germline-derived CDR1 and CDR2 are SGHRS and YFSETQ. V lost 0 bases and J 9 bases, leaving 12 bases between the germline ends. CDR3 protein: CASSLAGGDSYTF. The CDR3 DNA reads TGCGCCAGCAGCTTGGCCGGAGGGGATAGCTACACCTTC. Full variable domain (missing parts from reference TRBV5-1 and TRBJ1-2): KAGVTQTPRYLIKTRGQQVTLSCSPISGHRSVSWYQQTPGQGLQFLFEYFSETQRNKGNFPGRFSGRQFSNSRSEMNVSTLELGDSALYLCASSLAGGDSYTFGSGTRLTVV.

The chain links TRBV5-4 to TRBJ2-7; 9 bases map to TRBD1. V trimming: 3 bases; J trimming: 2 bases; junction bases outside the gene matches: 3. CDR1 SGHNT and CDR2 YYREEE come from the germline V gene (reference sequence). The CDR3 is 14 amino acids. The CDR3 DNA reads TGTGCCAGCAGCTGGGGACAGGGAGCCTACGAGCAGTACTTC. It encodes CASSWGQGAYEQYF.

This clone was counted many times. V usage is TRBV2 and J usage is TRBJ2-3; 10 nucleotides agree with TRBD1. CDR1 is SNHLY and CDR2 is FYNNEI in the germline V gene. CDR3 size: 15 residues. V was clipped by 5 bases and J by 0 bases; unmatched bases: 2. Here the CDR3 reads CASSLDRGSTDTQYF. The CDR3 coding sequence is TGTGCCAGCAGTTTGGACAGGGGGAGCACAGATACGCAGTATTTT.

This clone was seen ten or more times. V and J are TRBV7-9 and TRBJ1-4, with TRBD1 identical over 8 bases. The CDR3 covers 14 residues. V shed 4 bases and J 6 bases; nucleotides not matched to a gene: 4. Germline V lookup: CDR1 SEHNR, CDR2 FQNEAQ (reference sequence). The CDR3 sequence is CASSSDRADEKLFF. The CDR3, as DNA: TGTGCCAGCAGCTCGGACAGGGCCGATGAAAAACTGTTTTTT.

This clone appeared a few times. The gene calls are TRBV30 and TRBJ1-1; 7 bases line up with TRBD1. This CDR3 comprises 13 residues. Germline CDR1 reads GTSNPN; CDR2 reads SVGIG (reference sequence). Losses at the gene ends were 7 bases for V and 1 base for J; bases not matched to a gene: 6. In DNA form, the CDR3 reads TGTGCCTCTACAGGGGCGTCGAACACTGAAGCTTTCTTT. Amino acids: CASTGASNTEAFF.

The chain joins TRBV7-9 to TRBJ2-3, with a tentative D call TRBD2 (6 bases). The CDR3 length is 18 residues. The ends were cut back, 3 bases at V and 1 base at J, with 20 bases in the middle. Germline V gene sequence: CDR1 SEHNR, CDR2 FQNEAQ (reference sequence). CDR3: CASSLEGNGGGRTDTQYF. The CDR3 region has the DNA TGTGCCAGCAGCTTGGAGGGGAACGGGGGAGGACGCACAGATACGCAGTATTTT.

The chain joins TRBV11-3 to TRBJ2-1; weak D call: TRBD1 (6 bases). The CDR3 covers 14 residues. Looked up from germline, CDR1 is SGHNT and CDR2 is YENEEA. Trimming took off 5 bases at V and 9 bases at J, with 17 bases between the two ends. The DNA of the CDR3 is TGTGCCAGCAGCAACCAACAGGGATCGGGTGAGCAGTTCTTC. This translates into CASSNQQGSGEQFF. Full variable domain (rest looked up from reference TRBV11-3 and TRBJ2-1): EAGVVQSPRYKIIEKKQPVAFWCNPISGHNTLYWYLQNLGQGPELLIRYENEEAVDDSQLPKDRFSAERLKGVDSTLKIQPAELGDSAVYLCASSNQQGSGEQFFGPGTRLTVL.

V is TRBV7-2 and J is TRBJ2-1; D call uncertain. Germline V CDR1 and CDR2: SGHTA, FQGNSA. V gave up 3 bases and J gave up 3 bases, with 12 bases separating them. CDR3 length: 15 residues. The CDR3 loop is CASSFGAQDYNEQFF. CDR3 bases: TGTGCCAGCAGCTTCGGCGCCCAGGACTACAATGAGCAGTTCTTC.

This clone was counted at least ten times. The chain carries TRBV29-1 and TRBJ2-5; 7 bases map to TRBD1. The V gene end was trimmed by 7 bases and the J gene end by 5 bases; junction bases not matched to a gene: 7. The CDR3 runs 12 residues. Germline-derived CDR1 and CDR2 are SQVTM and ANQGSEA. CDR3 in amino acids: CSANRGRETQYF. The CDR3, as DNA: TGCAGCGCCAACAGGGGAAGGGAGACCCAGTACTTC. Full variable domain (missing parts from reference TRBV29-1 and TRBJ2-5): SAVISQKPSRDICQRGTSLTIQCQVDSQVTMMFWYRQQPGQSLTLIATANQGSEATYESGFVIDKFPISRPNLTFSTLTVSNMSPEDSSIYLCSANRGRETQYFGPGTRLLVL.

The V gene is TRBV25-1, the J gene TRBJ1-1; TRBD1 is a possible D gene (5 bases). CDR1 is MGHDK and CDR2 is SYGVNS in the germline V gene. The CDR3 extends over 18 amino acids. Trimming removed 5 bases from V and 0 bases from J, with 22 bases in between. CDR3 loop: CASSKIGGAPGMNTEAFF. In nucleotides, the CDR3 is TGTGCCAGCAGTAAAATTGGAGGGGCCCCTGGGATGAACACTGAAGCTTTCTTT.

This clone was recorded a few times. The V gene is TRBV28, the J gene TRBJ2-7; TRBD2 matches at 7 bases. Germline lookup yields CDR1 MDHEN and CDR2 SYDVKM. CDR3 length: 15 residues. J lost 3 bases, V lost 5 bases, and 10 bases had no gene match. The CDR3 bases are TGTGCCAGCAGTCCCTCGGGGGGTCAGCTCTACGAGCAGTACTTC. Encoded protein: CASSPSGGQLYEQYF.

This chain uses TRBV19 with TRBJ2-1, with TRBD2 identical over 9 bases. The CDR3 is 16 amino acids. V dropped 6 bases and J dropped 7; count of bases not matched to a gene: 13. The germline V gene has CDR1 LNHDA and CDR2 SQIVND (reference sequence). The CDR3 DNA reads TGTGCCAGTAGCCCAACCTCTAGCGGGATAAGGAATGAGCAGTTCTTC. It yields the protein CASSPTSSGIRNEQFF.

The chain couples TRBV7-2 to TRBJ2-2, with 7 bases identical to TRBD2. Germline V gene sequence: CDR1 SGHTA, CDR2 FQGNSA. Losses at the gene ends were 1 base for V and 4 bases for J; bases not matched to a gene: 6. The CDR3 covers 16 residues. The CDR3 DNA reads TGTGCCAGCAGCTTAGAGGGTCTAGCGGTCACCGGGGAGCTGTTTTTT. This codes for CASSLEGLAVTGELFF.

CDR3 DNA sequence: TGTGCCAGCAGCTCCCGCGGAGCGGGAGTAAACACCGGGGAGCTGTTTTTT. Protein product: CASSSRGAGVNTGELFF. The V gene is TRBV7-9, the J gene TRBJ2-2; 8 bases are a match to TRBD2. The V and J ends lost 4 bases and 2 bases, in that order; junction bases with no gene match: 9. This CDR3 is 17 amino acids long. In germline, CDR1 is SEHNR, CDR2 FQNEAQ (reference sequence).

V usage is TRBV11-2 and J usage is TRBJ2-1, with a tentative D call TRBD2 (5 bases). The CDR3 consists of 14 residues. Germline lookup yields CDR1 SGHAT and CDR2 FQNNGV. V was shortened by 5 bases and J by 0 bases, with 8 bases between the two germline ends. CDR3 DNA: TGTGCCAGCAGCGAGCGGACCTCCTACAATGAGCAGTTCTTC. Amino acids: CASSERTSYNEQFF.

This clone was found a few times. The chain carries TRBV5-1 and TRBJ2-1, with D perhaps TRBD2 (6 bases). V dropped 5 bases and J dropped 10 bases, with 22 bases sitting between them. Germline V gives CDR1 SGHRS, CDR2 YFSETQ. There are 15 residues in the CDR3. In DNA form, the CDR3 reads TGCGCCAGCAGTCCTATAGCGGTTGGGGGAGCGGAGCAGTTCTTC. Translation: CASSPIAVGGAEQFF.

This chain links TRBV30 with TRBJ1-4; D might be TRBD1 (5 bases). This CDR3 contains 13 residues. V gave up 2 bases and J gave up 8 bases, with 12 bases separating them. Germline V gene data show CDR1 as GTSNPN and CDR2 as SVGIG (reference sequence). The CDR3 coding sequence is TGTGCCTGGAGTCACAGTGGGGCGGAAAAACTGTTTTTT. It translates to CAWSHSGAEKLFF.

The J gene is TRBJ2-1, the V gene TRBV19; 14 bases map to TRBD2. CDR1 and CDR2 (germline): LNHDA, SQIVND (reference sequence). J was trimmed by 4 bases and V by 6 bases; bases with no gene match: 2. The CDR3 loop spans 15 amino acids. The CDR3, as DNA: TGTGCCAGTAGGGGGACTAGCGGGAGATACAATGAGCAGTTCTTC. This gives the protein CASRGTSGRYNEQFF.

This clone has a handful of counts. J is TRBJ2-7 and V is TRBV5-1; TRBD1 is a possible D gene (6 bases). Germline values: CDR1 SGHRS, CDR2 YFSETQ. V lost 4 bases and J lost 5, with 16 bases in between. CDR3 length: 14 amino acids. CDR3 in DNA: TGCGCCAGCAGCCTACCACTGACAGGCGACGAGCAGTACTTC. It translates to CASSLPLTGDEQYF.

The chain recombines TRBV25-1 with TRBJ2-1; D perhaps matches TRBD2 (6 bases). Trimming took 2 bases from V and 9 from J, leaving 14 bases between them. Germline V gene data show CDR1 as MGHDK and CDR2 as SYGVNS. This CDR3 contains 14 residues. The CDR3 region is CASSEEWRDGEQFF. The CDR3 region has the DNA TGTGCCAGCAGTGAAGAATGGCGGGACGGTGAGCAGTTCTTC.

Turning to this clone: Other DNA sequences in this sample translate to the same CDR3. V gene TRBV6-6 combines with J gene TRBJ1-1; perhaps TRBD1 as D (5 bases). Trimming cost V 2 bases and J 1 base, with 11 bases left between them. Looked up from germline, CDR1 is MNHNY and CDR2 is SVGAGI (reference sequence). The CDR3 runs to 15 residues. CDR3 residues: CASSYAGRGNTEAFF. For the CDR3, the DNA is TGTGCCAGCAGTTACGCGGGGCGGGGGAACACTGAAGCTTTCTTT.

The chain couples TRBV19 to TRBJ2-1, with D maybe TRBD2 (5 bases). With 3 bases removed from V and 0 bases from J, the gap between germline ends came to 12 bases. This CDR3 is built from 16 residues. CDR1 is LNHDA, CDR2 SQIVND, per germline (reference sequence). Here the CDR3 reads CASSIDGESSYNEQFF. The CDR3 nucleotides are TGTGCCAGTAGTATTGATGGGGAGAGCTCCTACAATGAGCAGTTCTTC.